The clone carrying this T cell receptor (beta chain) came up a few times. These data come from a study of blood T cell repertoires in COVID-19. TCRdb's copy holds only in-frame clones and misses some; the assay was immunoSEQ multiplex PCR. The sample shows about 85,000 clones, about 90% of them seen only once. Per the germline V gene, CDR1 is MNHNS and CDR2 is SASEGT. V gave up 5 bases and J gave up 7 bases; unmatched junction bases: 7. This CDR3 spans 15 amino acids. The chain recombines TRBV6-1 with TRBJ1-5; 11 bases map to TRBD1. The sequence was collected from a woman older than 75 with active or convalescent COVID-19. Sequences were obtained from peripheral blood. CDR3 in amino acids: CASSSRTGGGQPQHF. The CDR3 DNA reads as TGTGCCAGCAGTTCGCGGACAGGGGGCGGACAGCCCCAGCATTTT.